This T cell receptor (beta chain) was identified during a study of human T cells and chemical hapten exposure. TCRdb processed the RACE reads anew with MiXCR; each CDR3 protein has one entry. The table shows around 330,000 distinct CDR3 sequences, with around 5.5% occurring only once. This CDR3 is built from 14 residues. CDR1 and CDR2 (germline): LGHDT, YNNKEL (reference sequence). The J segment lost 7 bases and the V segment lost 4 bases, leaving 3 bases of the junction unmatched. The time point denotes: pre-sensitization, week 0. Treatment here: therapeutic diphenylcyclopropenone sensitization with weekly scalp DPC. To note about this clonotype: The antigen remains unidentified.

Study-level points and caveats: Healthy people's immune response may differ from that of the donors, who had alopecia.

The V and J genes are TRBV3-1 and TRBJ2-1, with 11 positions matching TRBD2. The sample here was whole blood, taken in connection with sensitization to the hapten diphenylcyclopropenone (DPC). This TCR came from a young woman with alopecia areata. Some clones in this sample may be carry-over from other donors' samples. CDR3 sequence (DNA): TGTGCCAGCAGCCCCATAGCGGGGGGGAATGAGCAGTTCTTC. This codes for CASSPIAGGNEQFF.